The TCR beta chain described here comes from a study of T-cell reconstitution after alpha-beta-depleted transplantation in children. During its preparation, the TCRbeta library received unique molecular identifiers. TCRdb re-analysed the PCR reads in MiXCR, keeping a single row per CDR3 protein. The repertoire consists of hundreds of thousands of distinct CDR3 sequences, with about 17% occurring once and the leading ten covering around 38%. V lost 0 bases, J lost 2 bases, and 9 bases stayed unmatched. Germline CDR1 is MDHEN and CDR2 is SYDVKM. The CDR3 has 18 residues. This clonotype appeared many times.

The sample here was PBMCs, mostly from graft donor cells, taken 360 days after TCRalphabeta/CD19-depleted stem cell transplant. The chain recombines TRBV28 with TRBJ2-3, with 9 bases fitting TRBD1. The sequence derives from a male patient aged 2 to 9 who had a stem cell transplant for acute lymphoblastic leukemia, so the T cells may come from the graft donor. CDR3 nucleotide sequence: TGTGCCAGCAGTTTATGGTGGGGACAGGGTCGCAACACAGATACGCAGTATTTT. Translation gives CASSLWWGQGRNTDTQYF.